Listed below are T cell receptor beta chains from one sample, sequenced in a study of cytomegalovirus exposure and HLA in healthy donors. The data were produced by immunoSEQ multiplex PCR, yet TCRdb's version contains in-frame clones alone and is incomplete. This repertoire shows around 130,000 clones, roughly 79% found once; its top ten account for 1.8%. The sequenced sample was PBMCs. These receptors were obtained from a woman aged 45-60 years in good health and CMV-seronegative. The CDR3 runs from the conserved cysteine through the conserved F or W. D genes are given only for firm matches. Not all rows give a size; the values are once, few, many and, for expanded clones, a class.

CDR3aa,CDR3nt,abundance,d_gene,v_gene,j_gene
CAWSAGGDQPQNF,TGTGCCTGGAGTGCGGGGGGAGATCAGCCCCAGAATTTT,.,.,TRBV30,TRBJ1-5
CASSDNSNQPQHF,TGTGCCAGCAGCGACAACTCTAATCAGCCCCAGCATTTT,few,.,TRBV5-6,TRBJ1-5
CASSLGQGPADTQYF,TGTGCCAGCAGCTTAGGACAGGGACCGGCAGATACGCAGTATTTT,.,TRBD1,TRBV7-3,TRBJ2-3
CASSPLSSGSSGNTIYF,TGCGCCAGCAGCCCCTTAAGCTCGGGGAGCTCTGGAAACACCATATATTTT,.,.,TRBV5-1,TRBJ1-3
CASRDAGGAGGELFF,TGTGCCAGTAGGGATGCAGGGGGCGCGGGCGGGGAGCTGTTTTTT,.,TRBD1,TRBV19,TRBJ2-2
CASSYVTGTEAFF,TGTGCCAGCAGTTACGTGACCGGGACAGAAGCTTTCTTT,few,.,TRBV6-5,TRBJ1-1
CAISAQVGNQPQHF,TGTGCCATCAGTGCACAGGTTGGCAATCAGCCCCAGCATTTT,.,.,TRBV10-3,TRBJ1-5
CASSRGGRTDTQYF,TGTGCCAGCAGCCGGGGGGGGCGGACAGATACGCAGTATTTT,.,TRBD2,TRBV7-3,TRBJ2-3
CASSHPNLPGLKETQYF,TGTGCCAGCAGCCACCCGAATTTACCGGGACTAAAAGAGACCCAGTACTTC,few,TRBD2,TRBV4-2,TRBJ2-5
CASSPGTGEGQPQHF,TGTGCCAGCTCACCAGGGACAGGGGAGGGTCAGCCCCAGCATTTT,.,TRBD1,TRBV18,TRBJ1-5
CASSISGSGANVLTF,TGTGCCAGTAGTATCTCGGGCTCTGGGGCCAACGTCCTGACTTTC,.,.,TRBV19,TRBJ2-6
CASTTRTSGYNEQFF,TGTGCCAGCACCACCCGGACTAGCGGTTACAATGAGCAGTTCTTC,once,TRBD2,TRBV7-9,TRBJ2-1
CASSLWGQTTKRNGYTF,TGTGCCAGCAGTTTATGGGGACAAACAACCAAGAGGAATGGCTACACCTTC,once,.,TRBV28,TRBJ1-2
CASSGQGSLRLPQHF,TGTGCCAGCAGTGGACAAGGTTCCCTGAGGTTGCCCCAGCATTTT,.,.,TRBV27,TRBJ1-5
CASSLVQSNQPQHF,TGTGCCAGCAGTTTGGTACAGAGCAATCAGCCCCAGCATTTT,.,.,TRBV28,TRBJ1-5
CASSLAQGAITEAFF,TGTGCCAGTAGTCTAGCACAGGGGGCCATCACTGAAGCTTTCTTT,.,TRBD1,TRBV19,TRBJ1-1
CASSLSSGANVLTF,TGTGCCAGCAGCCTTAGCTCTGGGGCCAACGTCCTGACTTTC,.,.,TRBV6-6,TRBJ2-6
CASSLGPWDTEAFF,TGTGCCAGCAGCTTGGGGCCATGGGACACTGAAGCTTTCTTT,.,.,TRBV7-6,TRBJ1-1
CASSESGNYADTQYF,TGTGCCAGCAGTGAGAGCGGGAATTACGCAGATACGCAGTATTTT,once,TRBD2,TRBV6-1,TRBJ2-3
CASSFGPQGGSYEQYF,TGTGCCAGCAGTTTCGGGCCACAGGGCGGCTCCTACGAGCAGTACTTC,.,.,TRBV27,TRBJ2-7
CSVARGSDTQYF,TGCAGCGTTGCCAGAGGGTCAGATACGCAGTATTTT,.,.,TRBV29-1,TRBJ2-3
CASSPGTGGSWGTQYF,TGTGCCAGCAGCCCCGGCACGGGCGGGAGTTGGGGTACGCAGTATTTT,.,TRBD2,TRBV7-3,TRBJ2-3
CASSPQQGALETQYF,TGTGCCAGCTCACCTCAACAGGGGGCGTTAGAGACCCAGTACTTC,.,TRBD1,TRBV18,TRBJ2-5
CAISDPGDRGGNTIYF,TGTGCCATCAGTGACCCAGGGGACAGGGGTGGAAACACCATATATTTT,.,TRBD1,TRBV10-3,TRBJ1-3
CASSSGDRVEAFF,TGTGCCAGCAGCTCAGGGGACAGGGTGGAGGCTTTCTTT,.,TRBD1,TRBV5-8,TRBJ1-1